This T cell receptor beta chain was captured in a study of cytomegalovirus exposure and HLA in healthy donors. Study details: Samples from HLA-typed donors yielded approximately 80 million unique TCRs in an early data release.

Whole-study results and caveats: Among CMV-associated TCR beta chains, most appeared HLA-restricted in a later analysis. Data from an earlier analysis indicated that most TCR beta V segments were productive either about 87% or about 30% of the time. Both high specificity and high sensitivity reportedly marked the classifier's diagnosis of cytomegalovirus status.

Per the germline V gene, CDR1 is MNHEY and CDR2 is SVGAGI. The V and J ends lost 2 bases and 4 bases respectively, with 14 bases between them. This CDR3 contains 15 residues. PCR used 60 Vbeta primers and 13 Jbeta primers. Repertoires were generated with immunoSEQ multiplex PCR, while TCRdb's copy carries only in-frame clones and drops some. The table lists 180,000 or so clones, over 60% of them singletons, with around 15% in the top ten. As to this clone: Antigen specificity is unknown.

The sequence derives from a man in his fifties in good health and CMV-seropositive. The sequenced sample consisted of PBMCs. V is TRBV6-5 and J is TRBJ1-1; no firm D call. CDR3: CASSYGLGLSTEAFF. As DNA, the CDR3 is TGTGCCAGCAGTTACGGGTTGGGCCTGAGCACTGAAGCTTTCTTT.